Listed below are T cell receptor beta chains from one sample, sequenced in a study of beta chain features in type 1 diabetes. Here immunoSEQ multiplex PCR was the method, and the copy in TCRdb shows in-frame clones only, minus some. The table lists about 700,000 clones, about an eighth of them singletons. Sequencing used naive CD4+ T cells from blood. The receptors were sampled from a man aged 18 to 30 with type 1 diabetes. The CDR3 runs from the conserved cysteine through the conserved F or W. A D gene is named only where the DNA matches it firmly. Clone size appears in some rows only: once, few, many, or a class for an expanded clone.

few	TRBV29-1	TRBJ1-2	TRBD1	TGCAGCGTTCAAGGACAGGCGGGCTATGGCTACACCTTC	CSVQGQAGYGYTF
-	TRBV10-3	TRBJ1-1	-	TGTGCCATCAGAAAGACAGGAGAGAACACTGAAGCTTTCTTT	CAIRKTGENTEAFF
few	TRBV30	TRBJ1-1	TRBD1	TGTGCCTGGACACCAGGGGGGTACACTGAAGCTTTCTTT	CAWTPGGYTEAFF
-	TRBV18	TRBJ2-7	-	TGTGCCAGCTCACCGATGGGACGGTCCTACGAGCAGTACTTC	CASSPMGRSYEQYF
-	TRBV27	TRBJ1-2	TRBD1	TGTGCCAGCAGTCCCCGAGGGACAGGGAAGAACTCGGGGAATGGCTACACCTTC	CASSPRGTGKNSGNGYTF
few	TRBV5-8	TRBJ1-5	-	TGTGCCAGCAGGGGTAAGGATCAGCCCCAGCATTTT	CASRGKDQPQHF
-	TRBV11-1	TRBJ2-7	-	TGTGCCACCAGGGGGGGGTACGAGCAGTACTTC	CATRGGYEQYF
few	TRBV6-1	TRBJ2-1	-	TGTGCCAGCAGTGCGGGGACGGACCACAATGAGCAGTTCTTC	CASSAGTDHNEQFF
-	TRBV7-8	TRBJ2-7	TRBD1	TGTGCCAGCAGCTTGGACAGGGGAACTTACTTC	CASSLDRGTYF
-	TRBV7-9	TRBJ1-4	-	TGTGCCAGCAGCTTACATGGGGCGACTAATGAAAAACTGTTTTTT	CASSLHGATNEKLFF
-	TRBV15	TRBJ1-5	-	TGTGCCACCAGCAGAGTCCGGGGAAGCAATCAGCCCCAGCATTTT	CATSRVRGSNQPQHF
-	TRBV5-4	TRBJ2-2	TRBD2	TGTGCCAGCAGCCAAGAAGGACTAGCGGGAACTGGGGAGCTGTTTTTT	CASSQEGLAGTGELFF
few	TRBV2	TRBJ2-6	-	TGTGCCAGCAGTCAGTCCGGGGCCAACGTCCTGACTTTC	CASSQSGANVLTF
-	TRBV5-1	TRBJ1-3	-	TGCGCCAGCAGCTTGGGAGGGGAAAACACCATATATTTT	CASSLGGENTIYF
-	TRBV28	TRBJ1-2	TRBD1	TGTGCCAGCAGATACAGGGGGCCGTTCCGTTATGGCTACACCTTC	CASRYRGPFRYGYTF
few	TRBV19	TRBJ1-1	-	TGTGCCAGTAGTATCCTACAGAGGTCTGAAGCTTTCTTT	CASSILQRSEAFF
once	TRBV7-2	TRBJ1-4	-	TGTGCCAGCAGTAGGGGTTCAACTAATGAAAAACTGTTTTTT	CASSRGSTNEKLFF
many	TRBV5-4	TRBJ2-1	-	TGTGCCAGCAGCCCAGACCTGCACAATGAGCAGTTCTTC	CASSPDLHNEQFF
few	TRBV5-1	TRBJ2-7	TRBD1	TGCGCCAGCAGCCCACGGACAGGGGGAGCGGGCGAGCAGTACTTC	CASSPRTGGAGEQYF
few	TRBV2	TRBJ1-3	-	TGTGCCAGCAGCCCGGCGGGCGGGCTTAGCTCTGGAAACACCATATATTTT	CASSPAGGLSSGNTIYF
-	TRBV27	TRBJ1-1	-	TGTGCCAGCAGTTTAGGTGGGGTCTCTGAAGCTTTCTTT	CASSLGGVSEAFF
few	TRBV29-1	TRBJ2-5	TRBD1	TGCAGCGCGTACAGGGGGATAGAGACCCAGTACTTC	CSAYRGIETQYF
-	TRBV25-1	TRBJ1-2	-	TGTGCCAGCAGTGAATATCTGGGCTATGGCTACACCTTC	CASSEYLGYGYTF
few	TRBV5-8	TRBJ2-1	TRBD2	TGTGCCAGCAGCTTGCTATGGACTAGAGAGGGTGAGCAGTTCTTC	CASSLLWTREGEQFF
-	TRBV2	TRBJ2-3	TRBD2	TGTGCCAGCAGTTTAGCGGGGGGGCGGGTCACAGATACGCAGTATTTT	CASSLAGGRVTDTQYF
-	TRBV15	TRBJ2-7	-	TGTGCCACCATGCCAGCTTACAGCTCCTACGAGCAGTACTTC	CATMPAYSSYEQYF
-	TRBV5-5	TRBJ1-2	-	TGTGCCAGCAGCTTCGACAGTAACTATGGCTACACCTTC	CASSFDSNYGYTF